These 11 T cell receptor beta chains share one sample of origin, sequenced in a study of tumor-infiltrating lymphocytes in primary liver carcinoma. Extraction of RNA together with DNA used roughly 20-32 mg of unsorted bulk tissue. Priming with a constant-region primer yielded TCR beta cDNA from 500 ng total RNA. The TCR beta library was amplified through three nested multiplex PCR rounds in a modified ARM-PCR procedure. Running 10 cycles apiece, the first two PCR rounds relied on TRBV1-TRBV30 forward primers together with a C-beta reverse primer. Each CDR3 protein is one row after TCRdb ran MiXCR on the multiplex PCR reads. Of 48,000 or so distinct CDR3 sequences in the sample, 70% to 75% were seen once. Material: liver tumor tissue from sampling region 3. Specified subset: tumor region T3, left-lateral pole. The receptors come from a man between 40 and 49 years old with primary liver carcinoma and hepatitis B virus infection.

In regard to this clonotype: One end of the junction does not line up with germline, which may come from a read error. The CDR3 nucleotides are TGTGCCAGCAGCTTGGACAGGAGGCTAGGGGAGACCAAGTACTTC. Its protein product is CASSLDRRLGETKYF. The chain links TRBV5-4 to TRBJ2-5, with D perhaps being TRBD1 or TRBD2 (5 bases each). Germline V gene lookup returns CDR1 SGHNT and CDR2 YYREEE (reference sequence). The CDR3 is 15 residues long.

The chain joins TRBV5-4 to TRBJ2-1, with a possible D match to TRBD2 (6 bases). Germline assignment: CDR1 SGHNT and CDR2 YYREEE (reference sequence). The CDR3 is 15 residues long. CDR3 protein: CVCSDRLVGYNEQFF. CDR3 nucleotide sequence: TGTGTCTGCAGTGATCGACTAGTGGGGTACAATGAGCAGTTCTTC.

This rearrangement joins TRBV6-2 or TRBV6-3 to TRBJ2-7; no clear D. The germline V gene encodes CDR1 MNHEY and CDR2 SVGEGT. The V and J ends lost 0 bases and 6 bases respectively, with 9 bases between them. The CDR3 has 13 amino acids. CDR3 sequence: CASSYSSASEQYF. CDR3 coding DNA: TGTGCCAGCAGTTACTCGTCGGCCTCCGAGCAGTACTTC.

On this clonotype: With a much larger clone just one base away, this may be a read error. The chain joins TRBV7-9 to TRBJ2-7, with D possibly TRBD2 on 5 matching bases. Trimming removed 2 bases from V and 7 bases from J, with 9 bases in between. Germline assignment: CDR1 SEHNR and CDR2 FQNEAQ (reference sequence). CDR3 length: 12 residues. CDR3 in amino acids: CASSLYSGEQYF. CDR3 DNA sequence: TGTGCCAGCAGCTTATATTCGGGGGAGCAGTACTTC.

To note about this clonotype: A read error may account for a junction end that differs from germline. The rearrangement links TRBV29-1 to TRBJ2-7; TRBD2 agrees at 8 bases. The CDR3 runs 16 residues. Germline V gene sequence: CDR1 SQVTM, CDR2 ANQGSEA. CDR3 in DNA: TGCAGCGTCGAATCCCGCAAGACTAGCGAGTCCTACGGGCAGTACTTC. It translates to CSVESRKTSESYGQYF.

Points on this clonotype: Because the CDR3 is missing its conserved closing phenylalanine or tryptophan, this is likely a read error. The DNA for the CDR3 is TGTGCTAGCAGTGACGGGGTCCAAACCCGGGAGCTGTTTTAT. It translates to CASSDGVQTRELFY. The V and J genes are TRBV6-1 and TRBJ2-2, with a possible D match to TRBD2 (5 bases). CDR3 length: 14 amino acids. The germline gives CDR1 MNHNS, CDR2 SASEGT.

Remarks on this clonotype: Germline is not matched at one junction end, which may reflect a read error. This chain joins TRBV12-3 or TRBV12-4 and TRBJ2-1, with 11 bases identical to TRBD2. This CDR3 contains 15 residues. CDR3 coding DNA: TGTGCCAGCACACCCGGGACTAGCGGCCCCAATGAGCAGTCCTTC. As protein: CASTPGTSGPNEQSF.

A word on this clonotype: One end of the junction does not line up with germline, which may come from a read error. The V and J genes are TRBV11-2 and TRBJ2-2; 9 positions agree with TRBD1. Germline-derived CDR1 and CDR2 are SGHAT and FQNNGV. The CDR3 consists of 17 residues. Written as DNA, the CDR3 is TGTGCCAGCAACTTTGATCGGGACAGGGTCGGCACCCGGGAACTGTTTTTT. Translating gives CASNFDRDRVGTRELFF.

Comments on this clonotype: Its ends do not fully match the called genes, so a read error is possible. V gene TRBV6-6 combines with J gene TRBJ1-2, with no clear D. This CDR3 is 12 amino acids long. Germline CDR1 is MNHNY and CDR2 is SVGAGI (reference sequence). DNA of the CDR3: TGTGCCAGTAGTTACGAGATAGGGGGCTACACCTTC. Its protein is CASSYEIGGYTF.

On this clonotype itself: As the CDR3 is not closed by the conserved phenylalanine or tryptophan, this likely results from a read error. The chain uses TRBV2 and TRBJ1-5, with a weak D call TRBD1 (6 bases). Per germline, CDR1 SNHLY and CDR2 FYNNEI. The CDR3 totals 14 residues. V was cut by 4 bases and J by 3 bases, with 10 bases left in between. The DNA for the CDR3 is TGTGCCAGCAGTGCGGGGGCCCCCAATCAGCCCCAGCATTTG. Translated: CASSAGAPNQPQHL.

For this clonotype: An end of the junction does not agree with germline; a read error may underlie this. The chain recombines TRBV25-1 with TRBJ2-5; D is unresolved. This CDR3 spans 14 amino acids. Looked up from germline, CDR1 is MGHDK and CDR2 is SYGVNS. CDR3 sequence reads: CASSPHTGQEIQYF. CDR3 bases: TGTGCCAGCAGTCCCCACACCGGCCAAGAGATCCAGTACTTC.